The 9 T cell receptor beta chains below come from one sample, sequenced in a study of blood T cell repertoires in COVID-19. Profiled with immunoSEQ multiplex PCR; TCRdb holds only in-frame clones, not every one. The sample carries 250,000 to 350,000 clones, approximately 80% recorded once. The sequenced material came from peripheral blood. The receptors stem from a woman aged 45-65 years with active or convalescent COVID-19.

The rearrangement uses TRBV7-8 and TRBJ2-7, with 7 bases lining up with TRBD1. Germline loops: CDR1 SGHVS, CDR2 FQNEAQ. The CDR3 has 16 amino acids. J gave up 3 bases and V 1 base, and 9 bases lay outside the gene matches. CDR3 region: CASSLGRKQGVYEQYF. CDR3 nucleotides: TGTGCCAGCAGCTTAGGCCGGAAGCAGGGGGTCTACGAGCAGTACTTC.

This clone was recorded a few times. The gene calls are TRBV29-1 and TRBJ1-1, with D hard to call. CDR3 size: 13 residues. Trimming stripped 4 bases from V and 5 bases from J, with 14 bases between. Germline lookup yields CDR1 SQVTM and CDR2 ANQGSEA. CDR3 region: CSVGLGSGTEAFF. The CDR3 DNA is TGCAGCGTTGGTCTGGGATCGGGAACTGAAGCTTTCTTT.

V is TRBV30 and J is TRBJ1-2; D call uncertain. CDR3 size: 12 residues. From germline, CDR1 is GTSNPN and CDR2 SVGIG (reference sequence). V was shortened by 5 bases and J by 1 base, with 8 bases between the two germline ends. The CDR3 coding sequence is TGTGCCTGGGACGACATTAACTATGGCTACACCTTC. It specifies CAWDDINYGYTF.

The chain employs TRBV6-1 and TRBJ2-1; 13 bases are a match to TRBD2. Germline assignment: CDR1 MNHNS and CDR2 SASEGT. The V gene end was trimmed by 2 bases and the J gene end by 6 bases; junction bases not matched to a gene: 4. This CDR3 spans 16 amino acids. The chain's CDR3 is CASSETSGRASNEQFF. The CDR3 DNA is TGTGCCAGCAGTGAAACTAGCGGGAGGGCCTCCAATGAGCAGTTCTTC.

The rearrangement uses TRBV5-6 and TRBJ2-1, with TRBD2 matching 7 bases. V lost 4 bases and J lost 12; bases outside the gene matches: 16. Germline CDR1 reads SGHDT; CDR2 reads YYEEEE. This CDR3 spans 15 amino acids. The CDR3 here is CASSPDWGGVEGQFF. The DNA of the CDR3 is TGTGCCAGCAGCCCGGACTGGGGGGGAGTAGAGGGGCAGTTCTTC.

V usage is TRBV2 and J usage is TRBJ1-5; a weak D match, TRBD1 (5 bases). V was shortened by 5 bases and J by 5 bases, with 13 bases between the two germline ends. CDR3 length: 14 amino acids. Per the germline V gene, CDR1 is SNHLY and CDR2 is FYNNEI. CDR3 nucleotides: TGTGCCAGCAGTCAACACCTCAGGGATCAGCCCCAGCATTTT. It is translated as CASSQHLRDQPQHF.

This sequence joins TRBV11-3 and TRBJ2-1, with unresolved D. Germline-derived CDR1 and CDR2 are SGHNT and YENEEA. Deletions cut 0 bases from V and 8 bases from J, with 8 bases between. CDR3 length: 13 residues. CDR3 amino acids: CASSLDYGDEQFF. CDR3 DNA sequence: TGTGCCAGCAGCTTAGATTATGGAGATGAGCAGTTCTTC.

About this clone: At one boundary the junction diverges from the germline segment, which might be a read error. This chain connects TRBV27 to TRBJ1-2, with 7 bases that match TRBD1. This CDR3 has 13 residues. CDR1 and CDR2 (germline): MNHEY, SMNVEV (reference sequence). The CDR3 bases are TGTGCCAGCAGTCCTTTGACAGGGCCTCGTCTCCACTTC. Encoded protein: CASSPLTGPRLHF.

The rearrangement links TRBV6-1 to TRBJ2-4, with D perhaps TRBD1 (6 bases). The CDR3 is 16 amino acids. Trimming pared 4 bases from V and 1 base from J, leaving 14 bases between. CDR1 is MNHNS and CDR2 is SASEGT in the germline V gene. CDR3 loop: CASSGLGTHAKNIQYF. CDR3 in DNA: TGTGCCAGCAGTGGCCTTGGGACACATGCCAAAAACATTCAGTACTTC.